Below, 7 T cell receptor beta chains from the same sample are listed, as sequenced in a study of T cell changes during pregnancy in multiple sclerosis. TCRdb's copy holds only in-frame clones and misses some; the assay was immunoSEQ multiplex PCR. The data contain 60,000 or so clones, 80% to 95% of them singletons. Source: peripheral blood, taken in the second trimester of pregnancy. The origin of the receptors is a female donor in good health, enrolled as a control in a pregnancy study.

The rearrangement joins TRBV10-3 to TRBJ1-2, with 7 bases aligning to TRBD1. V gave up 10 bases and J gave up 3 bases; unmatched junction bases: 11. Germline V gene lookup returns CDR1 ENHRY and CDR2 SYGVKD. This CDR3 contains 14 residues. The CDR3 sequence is CASQRQGNDYGYTF. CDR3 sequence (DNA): TGTGCCAGCCAGAGACAGGGTAACGACTATGGCTACACCTTC.

The CDR3 spells CSVWDRGPKGANVLTF. The CDR3 bases are TGCAGCGTTTGGGACAGGGGGCCCAAGGGGGCCAACGTCCTGACTTTC. The chain combines TRBV29-1 with TRBJ2-6; 12 bases match TRBD1. This CDR3 contains 16 residues. With 5 bases clipped from V and 4 bases from J, the junction kept 6 bases outside the gene matches. The germline V gene encodes CDR1 SQVTM and CDR2 ANQGSEA.

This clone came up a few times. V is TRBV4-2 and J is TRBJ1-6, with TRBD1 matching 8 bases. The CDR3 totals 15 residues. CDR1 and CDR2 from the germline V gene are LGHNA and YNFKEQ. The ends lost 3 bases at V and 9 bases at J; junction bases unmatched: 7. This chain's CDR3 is CASSQDETGGSPLHF. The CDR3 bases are TGTGCCAGCAGCCAGGACGAAACAGGGGGTTCACCCCTCCACTTT.

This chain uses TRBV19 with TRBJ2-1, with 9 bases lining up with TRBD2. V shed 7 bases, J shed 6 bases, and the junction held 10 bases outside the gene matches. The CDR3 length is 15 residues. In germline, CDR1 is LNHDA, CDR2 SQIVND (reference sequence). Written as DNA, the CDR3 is TGTGCCAGTACCCAGGGGGTAGCGGGAGCCAATGAGCAGTTCTTC. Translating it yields CASTQGVAGANEQFF.

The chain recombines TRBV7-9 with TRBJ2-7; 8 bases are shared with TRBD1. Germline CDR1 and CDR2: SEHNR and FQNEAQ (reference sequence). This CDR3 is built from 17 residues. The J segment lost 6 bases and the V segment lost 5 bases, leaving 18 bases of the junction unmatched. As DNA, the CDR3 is TGTGCCAGCAGCCTGGGTATTACCGGGACAGGAATTGGCGAGCAGTACTTC. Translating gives CASSLGITGTGIGEQYF. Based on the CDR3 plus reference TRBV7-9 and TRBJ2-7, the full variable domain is DTGVSQNPRHKITKRGQNVTFRCDPISEHNRLYWYRQTLGQGPEFLTYFQNEAQLEKSRLLSDRFSAERPKGSFSTLEIQRTEQGDSAMYLCASSLGITGTGIGEQYFGPGTRLTVT.

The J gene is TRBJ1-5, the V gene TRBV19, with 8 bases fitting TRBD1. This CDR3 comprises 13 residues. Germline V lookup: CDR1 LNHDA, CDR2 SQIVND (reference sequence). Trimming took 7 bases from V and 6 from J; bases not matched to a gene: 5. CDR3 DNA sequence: TGTGCCAGTACCTCAGGGGGCGTTCAGCCCCAGCATTTT. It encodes CASTSGGVQPQHF.

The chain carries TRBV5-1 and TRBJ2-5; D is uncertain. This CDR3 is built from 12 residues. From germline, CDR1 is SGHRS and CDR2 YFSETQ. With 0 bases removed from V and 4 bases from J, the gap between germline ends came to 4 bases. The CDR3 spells CASSLAGETQYF. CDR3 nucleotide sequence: TGCGCCAGCAGCTTGGCCGGAGAGACCCAGTACTTC.